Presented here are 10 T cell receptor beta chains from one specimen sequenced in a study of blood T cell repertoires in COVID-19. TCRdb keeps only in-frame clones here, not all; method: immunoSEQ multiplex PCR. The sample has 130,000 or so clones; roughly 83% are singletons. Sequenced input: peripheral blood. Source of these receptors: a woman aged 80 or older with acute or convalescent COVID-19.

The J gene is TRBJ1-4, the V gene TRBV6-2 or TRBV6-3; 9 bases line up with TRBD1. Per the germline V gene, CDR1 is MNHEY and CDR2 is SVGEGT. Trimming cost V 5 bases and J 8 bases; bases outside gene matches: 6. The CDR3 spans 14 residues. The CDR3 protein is CASSAGTGREKLFF. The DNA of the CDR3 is TGTGCCAGCAGTGCCGGGACAGGGAGAGAAAAACTGTTTTTT.

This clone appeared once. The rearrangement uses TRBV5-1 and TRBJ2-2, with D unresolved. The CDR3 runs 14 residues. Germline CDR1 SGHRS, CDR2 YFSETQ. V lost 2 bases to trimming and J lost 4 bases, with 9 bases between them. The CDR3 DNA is TGCGCCAGCAGCTTCGACTCCGCCACCGGGGAGCTGTTTTTT. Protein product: CASSFDSATGELFF.

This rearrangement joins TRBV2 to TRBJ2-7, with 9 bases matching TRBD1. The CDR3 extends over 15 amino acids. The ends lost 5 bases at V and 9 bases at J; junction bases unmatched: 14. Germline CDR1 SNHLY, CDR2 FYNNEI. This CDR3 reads CASSWNRGPDGGQYF. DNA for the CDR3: TGTGCCAGCAGTTGGAACAGGGGGCCGGATGGTGGGCAGTACTTC. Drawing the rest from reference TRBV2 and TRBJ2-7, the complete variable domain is EPEVTQTPSHQVTQMGQEVILRCVPISNHLYFYWYRQILGQKVEFLVSFYNNEISEKSEIFDDQFSVERPDGSNFTLKIRSTKLEDSAMYFCASSWNRGPDGGQYFGPGTRLTVT.

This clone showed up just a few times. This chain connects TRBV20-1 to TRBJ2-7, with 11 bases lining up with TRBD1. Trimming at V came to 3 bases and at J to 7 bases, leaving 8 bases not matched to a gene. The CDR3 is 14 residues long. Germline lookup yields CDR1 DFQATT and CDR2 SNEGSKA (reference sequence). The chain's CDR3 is CSASSGQGAREQYF. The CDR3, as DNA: TGCAGTGCTAGTTCTGGACAGGGGGCGAGAGAGCAGTACTTC.

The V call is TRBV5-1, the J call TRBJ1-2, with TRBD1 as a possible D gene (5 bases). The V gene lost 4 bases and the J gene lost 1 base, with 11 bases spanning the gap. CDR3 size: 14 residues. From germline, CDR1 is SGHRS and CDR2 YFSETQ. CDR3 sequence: CASSPDSINYGYTF. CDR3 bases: TGCGCCAGCAGCCCTGACAGCATTAACTATGGCTACACCTTC.

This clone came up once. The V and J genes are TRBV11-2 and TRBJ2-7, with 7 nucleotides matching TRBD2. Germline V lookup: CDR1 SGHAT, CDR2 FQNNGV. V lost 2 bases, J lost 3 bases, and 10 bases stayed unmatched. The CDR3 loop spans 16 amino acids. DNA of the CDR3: TGTGCCAGCAGCTTATCGCAGCGGGGAAAGAGCTACGAGCAGTACTTC. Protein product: CASSLSQRGKSYEQYF.

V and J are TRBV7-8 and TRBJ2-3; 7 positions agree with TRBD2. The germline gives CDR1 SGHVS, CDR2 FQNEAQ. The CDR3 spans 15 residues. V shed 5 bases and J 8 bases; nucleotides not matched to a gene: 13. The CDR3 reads CASSQGTSGVGTQYF. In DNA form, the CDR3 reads TGTGCCAGCAGCCAAGGGACCAGCGGGGTGGGTACGCAGTATTTT. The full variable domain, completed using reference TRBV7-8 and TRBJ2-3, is GAGVSQSPRYKVAKRGQDVALRCDPISGHVSLFWYQQALGQGPEFLTYFQNEAQLDKSGLPSDRFFAERPEGSVSTLKIQRTQQEDSAVYLCASSQGTSGVGTQYFGPGTRLTVL.

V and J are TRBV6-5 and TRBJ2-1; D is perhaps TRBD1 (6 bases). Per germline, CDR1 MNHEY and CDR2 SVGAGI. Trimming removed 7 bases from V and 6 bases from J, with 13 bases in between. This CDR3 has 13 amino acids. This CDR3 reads CASKSGAVNEQFF. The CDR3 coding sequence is TGTGCCAGCAAGTCAGGGGCGGTCAATGAGCAGTTCTTC.

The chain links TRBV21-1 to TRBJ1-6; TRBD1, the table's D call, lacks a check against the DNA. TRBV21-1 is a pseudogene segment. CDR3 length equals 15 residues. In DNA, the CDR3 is TGTGCCACTCACCCCGGGACAGCGGATAATTCACCCCTCCACTTT. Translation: CATHPGTADNSPLHF.

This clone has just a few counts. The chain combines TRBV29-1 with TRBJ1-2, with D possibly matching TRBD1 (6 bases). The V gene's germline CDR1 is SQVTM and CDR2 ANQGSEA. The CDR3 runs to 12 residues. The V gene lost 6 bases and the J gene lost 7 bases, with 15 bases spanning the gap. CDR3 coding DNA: TGCAGCGTCGGAACTACAGGGAGTGGCTACACCTTC. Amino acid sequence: CSVGTTGSGYTF.